This T cell receptor beta chain is drawn from a study of blood T cells in healthy people across ages. The CDR3 contains 17 residues. Looked up from germline, CDR1 is DFQATT and CDR2 is SNEGSKA (reference sequence). V trimming: 1 base; J trimming: 7 bases; junction bases outside the gene matches: 13. Whole-study results and caveats: TCR beta diversity correlated strongly with naive T cell percentage. PBMC samples, being unsorted, prevented any conclusive comparison of naive and antigen-experienced cells.

This clonotype was seen more than once but under ten times. Its target is unknown. The second PCR ran about 6 to 12 cycles with a sample-barcoded 5' primer and J-beta primers. Individual samples furnished no less than 2.5 million CDR3-containing paired-end reads apiece. TCRdb recomputed calls from the 5' RACE reads with MiXCR, one row per CDR3 protein. In the table there are about 640,000 distinct CDR3 sequences, approximately 30% of which are singletons. This sequence originates from a woman older than 75 in good health. The sequencing input was blood. The gene calls are TRBV20-1 and TRBJ2-1; 10 bases agree with TRBD2. CDR3 nucleotide sequence: TGCAGTGCTAGAGTGAGGAAGCGGGGGGGTACGTTAAATGAGCAGTTCTTC. Amino acid sequence: CSARVRKRGGTLNEQFF.